Below are 20 T cell receptor beta chains sequenced from a single sample in a study of T cells in Graves' hyperthyroidism and ophthalmopathy. From RNA transcripts, TCR beta CDR3 regions were amplified. HTBI primers were employed in a first-round RT-PCR of the TCR CDR3. A single record per CDR3 protein comes from TCRdb applying MiXCR to the multiplex PCR reads. The sample includes fewer than 650,000 distinct CDR3 sequences, around 13% of them seen just once. The sequenced sample was blood. The receptor source for this set is a woman aged 40-49 years with Graves' hyperthyroidism.

This clonotype was seen a handful of times. J is TRBJ2-7 and V is TRBV6-1, with 9 bases lining up with TRBD2. Germline CDR1 MNHNS, CDR2 SASEGT. The CDR3 sequence is 15 residues long. Germline trimming cut 2 bases from V and 7 bases from J; bases unmatched to any gene: 9. CDR3 DNA: TGTGCCAGCAGTGAAATAACTAGCGGGCTCGGGGAGCAGTACTTC. It is translated as CASSEITSGLGEQYF.

The rearrangement links TRBV18 to TRBJ2-7; the match to TRBD1 covers 10 bases. The CDR3 runs to 15 residues. With V trimmed by 3 bases and J by 1 base, 3 bases remained unmatched. CDR1 KGHSH and CDR2 LQKENI come from the germline V gene. The CDR3 DNA is TGTGCCAGCTCACCTGGGACAGGGGAATCCTACGAGCAGTACTTC. This gives the protein CASSPGTGESYEQYF. Full variable domain (outside the CDR3, taken from reference TRBV18 and TRBJ2-7): NAGVMQNPRHLVRRRGQEARLRCSPMKGHSHVYWYRQLPEEGLKFMVYLQKENIIDESGMPKERFSAEFPKEGPSILRIQQVVRGDSAAYFCASSPGTGESYEQYFGPGTRLTVT.

In the case of this clonotype: This may be a read error: a much more frequent sequence differs by one nucleotide. This sequence joins TRBV12-3 or TRBV12-4 and TRBJ2-7; 9 nucleotides line up with TRBD1. This CDR3 is built from 17 residues. With V trimmed by 6 bases and J by 1 base, 13 bases remained unmatched. The CDR3 reads CASSLGDREIGSYEQYF. Here the CDR3 DNA reads TGTGCCAGCAGCCTTGGGGACAGGGAGATTGGATCCTACGAGCAGTACTTC.

This clonotype is a singleton in its sample. The V and J genes are TRBV20-1 and TRBJ2-7; 9 nucleotides line up with TRBD2. Germline CDR1 reads DFQATT; CDR2 reads SNEGSKA (reference sequence). Trimming took 0 bases from V and 1 from J; bases not matched to a gene: 10. The CDR3 is made up of 17 amino acids. The CDR3: CSARDRASGAVSYEQYF. In nucleotides, the CDR3 is TGCAGTGCTAGAGATCGGGCTAGCGGGGCCGTTTCCTACGAGCAGTACTTC.

This clonotype was seen once. The chain recombines TRBV2 with TRBJ2-5; perhaps TRBD1 as D (5 bases). V dropped 7 bases and J dropped 5 bases, with 14 bases sitting between them. Germline V gene data show CDR1 as SNHLY and CDR2 as FYNNEI. This CDR3 has 13 amino acids. The CDR3 DNA reads as TGTGCCAGCAACGAAGGGGTTCAGGAGACCCAGTACTTC. Protein product: CASNEGVQETQYF.

In its sample, this clonotype was seen many times. V gene TRBV27 combines with J gene TRBJ1-1, with D unresolved. V gave up 0 bases and J gave up 2 bases, with 10 bases separating them. This CDR3 has 15 residues. CDR1 and CDR2 from the germline V gene are MNHEY and SMNVEV (reference sequence). CDR3 region: CASSLSSGLNTEAFF. CDR3 DNA sequence: TGTGCCAGCAGTTTATCCTCAGGATTAAACACTGAAGCTTTCTTT.

This chain connects TRBV27 to TRBJ2-7; 7 bases fit TRBD1. The J segment lost 0 bases and the V segment lost 3 bases, leaving 5 bases of the junction unmatched. From germline, CDR1 is MNHEY and CDR2 SMNVEV (reference sequence). The CDR3 extends over 15 amino acids. In DNA, the CDR3 is TGTGCCAGCAGTTTCAATAGGGACAGCTCCTACGAGCAGTACTTC. Residues: CASSFNRDSSYEQYF.

The chain couples TRBV10-3 to TRBJ2-7; either TRBD1 or TRBD2 may supply D (6 bases each). V was trimmed by 4 bases and J by 3 bases, leaving 10 bases between them. The V gene's germline CDR1 is ENHRY and CDR2 SYGVKD. This CDR3 has 13 amino acids. The CDR3 sequence is CAISAGADYEQYF. CDR3 sequence (DNA): TGTGCCATCAGTGCGGGGGCCGACTACGAGCAGTACTTC.

V gene TRBV4-1 combines with J gene TRBJ2-7; 9 nucleotides agree with TRBD1. V lost 6 bases and J lost 6; bases outside the gene matches: 12. Germline values: CDR1 MGHRA, CDR2 YSYEKL. The CDR3 length is 15 residues. The CDR3 spells CASRPPGTGFSEQYF. CDR3 sequence (DNA): TGCGCCAGCAGACCGCCCGGGACAGGGTTCTCCGAGCAGTACTTC.

At least ten counts were recorded for this clonotype. V and J are TRBV20-1 and TRBJ2-7; D gene unclear. V was cut by 6 bases and J by 0 bases, with 9 bases left in between. CDR3 length equals 12 residues. CDR1 and CDR2 (germline): DFQATT, SNEGSKA (reference sequence). In DNA, the CDR3 is TGCAGTGCGCCAGGAAACTCCTACGAGCAGTACTTC. This sequence encodes CSAPGNSYEQYF.

This clonotype was seen at least ten times. As DNA, the CDR3 is TGCGCCAGCAGCCCGGGACAGGGAGGTCCAACCTACGAGCAGTACTTC. Residues: CASSPGQGGPTYEQYF. This chain links TRBV5-1 with TRBJ2-7; 9 nucleotides line up with TRBD1. The length of the CDR3 is 16 residues. Germline-derived CDR1 and CDR2 are SGHRS and YFSETQ. Unmatched junction bases numbered 10, after V lost 4 bases and J lost 2 bases.

At least ten counts were recorded for this clonotype. The rearrangement joins TRBV5-1 to TRBJ2-7; no definite D call. Germline values: CDR1 SGHRS, CDR2 YFSETQ. The CDR3 loop spans 15 amino acids. Trimming shortened V by 0 bases and J by 2 bases, and 12 bases separated the two germline ends. The CDR3 is CASSLVAGPTYEQYF. In nucleotides, the CDR3 is TGCGCCAGCAGCTTGGTAGCAGGTCCTACCTACGAGCAGTACTTC.

At least ten counts were recorded for this clonotype. The chain employs TRBV15 and TRBJ2-4, with D possibly being TRBD1 (5 bases). V lost 0 bases, J lost 1 base, and 22 bases lay in between. Germline V gene lookup returns CDR1 LNHNV and CDR2 YYDKDF (reference sequence). The CDR3 extends over 20 amino acids. CDR3 nucleotide sequence: TGTGCCACCAGCAGAGACATCCCCGACAGCTCACTCTTGGCCAAAAACATTCAGTACTTC. Translated: CATSRDIPDSSLLAKNIQYF. Together with reference TRBV15 and TRBJ2-4, the CDR3 gives the full variable domain: DAMVIQNPRYQVTQFGKPVTLSCSQTLNHNVMYWYQQKSSQAPKLLFHYYDKDFNNEADTPDNFQSRRPNTSFCFLDIRSPGLGDTAMYLCATSRDIPDSSLLAKNIQYFGAGTRLSVL.

This clonotype was seen repeatedly, ten times or more. The chain recombines TRBV28 with TRBJ2-3; 10 nucleotides agree with TRBD2. Per germline, CDR1 MDHEN and CDR2 SYDVKM. The CDR3 is 18 amino acids. The J segment lost 0 bases and the V segment lost 5 bases, leaving 11 bases of the junction unmatched. CDR3 region: CASSPTLLAGPSTDTQYF. The CDR3 bases are TGTGCCAGCAGTCCCACCTTACTAGCGGGGCCTAGCACAGATACGCAGTATTTT.

This clonotype was recorded at least ten times. V usage is TRBV12-3 or TRBV12-4 and J usage is TRBJ2-2; D is ambiguous. CDR3 size: 13 residues. Trimming shortened V by 7 bases and J by 0 bases, and 6 bases separated the two germline ends. The CDR3 loop is CASINTNTGELFF. The DNA of the CDR3 is TGTGCCAGCATTAATACGAACACCGGGGAGCTGTTTTTT.

The rearrangement uses TRBV30 and TRBJ2-3; 7 nucleotides align to TRBD2. This CDR3 spans 13 amino acids. Germline V CDR1 and CDR2: GTSNPN, SVGIG (reference sequence). V lost 7 bases, J lost 2 bases, and 6 bases stayed unmatched. CDR3 loop: CASIAGLTDTQYF. The CDR3 DNA follows: TGTGCCTCGATAGCGGGTCTCACAGATACGCAGTATTTT. Full variable domain (remainder filled in from reference TRBV30 and TRBJ2-3): SQTIHQWPATLVQPVGSPLSLECTVEGTSNPNLYWYRQAAGRGLQLLFYSVGIGQISSEVPQNLSASRPQDRQFILSSKKLLLSDSGFYLCASIAGLTDTQYFGPGTRLTVL.

At least ten counts were recorded for this clonotype. The rearrangement uses TRBV12-3 or TRBV12-4 and TRBJ2-3; 7 bases map to TRBD2. After removal of 3 bases from V and 2 bases from J, the junction contained 8 bases not matched to a gene. This CDR3 spans 16 amino acids. This CDR3 reads CASSFLGLGTTDTQYF. CDR3 bases: TGTGCCAGCAGTTTTTTAGGACTAGGGACCACAGATACGCAGTATTTT.

The chain joins TRBV2 to TRBJ2-2, with D maybe TRBD1 (6 bases). The CDR3 spans 13 residues. Germline-derived CDR1 and CDR2 are SNHLY and FYNNEI. V lost 7 bases and J lost 4, with 10 bases in between. The CDR3 bases are TGTGCCAGCACTACAGGGTTCACCGGGGAGCTGTTTTTT. It is translated as CASTTGFTGELFF.

This clonotype was recorded many times. The J gene is TRBJ2-7, the V gene TRBV28; no clear D gene. V was shortened by 5 bases and J by 4 bases, with 21 bases between the two germline ends. From germline, CDR1 is MDHEN and CDR2 SYDVKM. The CDR3 is 16 residues long. For the CDR3, the DNA is TGTGCCAGCAGTACCCTTGATGAATCAACATTTTACGAGCAGTACTTC. Its protein is CASSTLDESTFYEQYF.

This clonotype showed up many times. The J gene is TRBJ1-5, the V gene TRBV28; maybe TRBD1 (6 bases). Trimming removed 6 bases from V and 3 bases from J, with 15 bases in between. The CDR3 is 15 residues long. Germline CDR1 is MDHEN and CDR2 is SYDVKM. The CDR3 region has the DNA TGTGCCAGCAGAACAACCGGACAGTTCAATCAGCCCCAGCATTTT. This translates into CASRTTGQFNQPQHF.